This T cell receptor (beta chain) came from a study of CD8+CD57+ T cells in acquired aplastic anemia. Profiling of TCR beta VDJ combinations and CDR3 sequences used genomic DNA as template. One entry per CDR3 protein results from TCRdb running MiXCR on the reads. In the table there are 150,000 to 200,000 distinct CDR3 sequences, 48% of which are singletons. Previously, flow cytometry had revealed CD8+CD57+ cell expansion in the patients chosen for sequencing. This clonotype has a count of ten or more. CDR3 size: 16 residues. The germline V gene encodes CDR1 SGHRS and CDR2 YFSETQ. V was clipped by 3 bases and J by 5 bases; unmatched bases: 6.

This TCR came from a human donor with aplastic anemia. The source material was sorted CD4+, CD8+, or CD8+CD57+ T cells (not recorded which) from PBMCs. The genes are TRBV5-1 and TRBJ2-2; 11 bases are a match to TRBD2. CDR3 amino acids: CASSSPSGGRTGELFF. CDR3 DNA sequence: TGCGCCAGCAGCTCTCCTAGCGGGGGGCGTACCGGGGAGCTGTTTTTT. The variable domain in full, with the rest retrieved from reference TRBV5-1 and TRBJ2-2, is KAGVTQTPRYLIKTRGQQVTLSCSPISGHRSVSWYQQTPGQGLQFLFEYFSETQRNKGNFPGRFSGRQFSNSRSEMNVSTLELGDSALYLCASSSPSGGRTGELFFGEGSRLTVL.